The T cell receptor (beta chain) under discussion was sequenced for a study of shared clonotypes between healthy human individuals. On the study more broadly: Used for every donor were three CD4 naive, three CD4 memory, two CD8 naive and one CD8 memory plate. Findings of the study overall: It was the non-shared clonotypes that had lower generation probabilities than clonotypes shared by all four donors.

The assay was immunoSEQ multiplex PCR, and TCRdb's table has in-frame clones only and misses some. The sample holds a few million clones, approximately 92% seen once. Worth noting for this clone: Its antigen is as yet unknown.

CD45RO negativity and positive selection for CCR7 defined naive CD8 cells, a population that excluded terminally differentiated effector memory CD45RA+ cells. Donors had no recently reported acute infections or vaccinations and were HIV-negative. CDR3 length equals 13 residues. Germline V gene lookup returns CDR1 MRHNA and CDR2 SNTAGT. V lost 6 bases to trimming and J lost 9 bases; unmatched junction nucleotides: 4. The chain combines TRBV6-4 with TRBJ1-6; 8 bases line up with TRBD1. This receptor was identified in a man aged 18-30 years in good health. Some clones in this sample may be carry-over from other donors' samples. Source material: naive CD8+ T cells from PBMCs. The CDR3 reads CASREDRASPLHF. CDR3 DNA sequence: TGTGCCAGCAGGGAGGACAGGGCTTCACCCCTCCACTTT.